This is a list of T cell receptor beta chains from one sample in a study of T cell changes during pregnancy in multiple sclerosis. Sequencing was performed with immunoSEQ multiplex PCR; in TCRdb, only in-frame clones are kept and a portion is missing. This sample carries around 62,000 clones, less than 95% of them seen once, and the ten largest clones take roughly 1.5%. The starting material was peripheral blood, obtained in the third trimester of pregnancy. All receptors derive from a female donor with multiple sclerosis, enrolled in a pregnancy study. CDR3s include the opening cysteine and the closing phenylalanine or tryptophan. D genes are given only for firm matches. The size field is filled for only some rows; it gives once, few, many or a size class.

>NA|TRBV7-9|NA|TRBJ1-1
CASSLWTAKNTEAFF
TGTGCCAGCAGCTTATGGACAGCCAAGAACACTGAAGCTTTCTTT
>NA|TRBV6-5|NA|TRBJ1-4
CASSYGQGNEKLFF
TGTGCCAGCAGTTACGGTCAGGGTAATGAAAAACTGTTTTTT
>NA|TRBV7-9|NA|TRBJ1-4
CASSLGLSDRNEKLFF
TGTGCCAGCAGCCTAGGACTGTCCGACCGAAATGAAAAACTGTTTTTT
>TRBD1|TRBV10-3|NA|TRBJ2-1
CASNRGDYNEQFF
TGTGCCAGTAACAGGGGGGACTACAATGAGCAGTTCTTC
>NA|TRBV7-9|NA|TRBJ1-2
CASSLREGGGYTF
TGTGCCAGCAGCTTAAGGGAAGGGGGTGGCTACACCTTC
>TRBD1|TRBV5-1|NA|TRBJ2-5
CASSPGQGTYQETQYF
TGCGCCAGCAGCCCGGGACAGGGCACGTACCAAGAGACCCAGTACTTC
>NA|TRBV6-6|NA|TRBJ1-4
CASSYFPRGGGEKLFF
TGTGCCAGCAGTTACTTTCCTAGGGGGGGAGGGGAAAAACTGTTTTTT
>NA|TRBV5-1|once|TRBJ1-1
CASRPRENTEAFF
TGCGCCAGCAGACCCCGAGAGAACACTGAAGCTTTCTTT
>NA|TRBV6-1|NA|TRBJ1-2
CASNRAGENYGYTF
TGTGCCAGCAATCGGGCAGGGGAAAACTATGGCTACACCTTC
>NA|TRBV7-9|NA|TRBJ2-1
CASSGILDRFEQFF
TGTGCCAGCAGCGGTATACTGGACAGATTCGAGCAGTTCTTC
>NA|TRBV19|NA|TRBJ2-7
CASSITGPPSYEQYF
TGTGCCAGTAGTATCACAGGGCCGCCCTCCTACGAGCAGTACTTC
>TRBD1|TRBV30|NA|TRBJ1-2
CAWRKQGATYGYTF
TGTGCCTGGAGGAAACAGGGGGCGACCTATGGCTACACCTTC
>TRBD1|TRBV6-5|NA|TRBJ2-7
CASSQGQGVSYEQYF
TGTGCCAGCAGCCAGGGACAGGGGGTCTCCTACGAGCAGTACTTC
>TRBD1|TRBV27|NA|TRBJ2-7
CASSLLGGARYEQYF
TGTGCCAGCAGTTTATTAGGGGGCGCCAGATACGAGCAGTACTTC
>NA|TRBV7-9|NA|TRBJ2-3
CASSRTGTDTQYF
TGTGCCAGCAGCCGCACAGGGACGGATACGCAGTATTTT
>TRBD2|TRBV5-1|NA|TRBJ2-1
CASSSLAAVDEQFF
TGCGCCAGCAGCTCACTAGCGGCTGTCGATGAGCAGTTCTTC
>NA|TRBV6-5|NA|TRBJ1-1
CASSYSAGMNTEAFF
TGTGCCAGCAGTTACTCGGCAGGGATGAACACTGAAGCTTTCTTT
>NA|TRBV11-2|once|TRBJ2-3
CASSFLASDADTQYF
TGTGCCAGCAGCTTCCTAGCGTCCGATGCAGATACGCAGTATTTT
>NA|TRBV4-3|NA|TRBJ1-1
CASSQESLGAEAFF
TGCGCCAGCAGCCAAGAATCCCTGGGAGCTGAAGCTTTCTTT
>TRBD1|TRBV6-6|few|TRBJ1-2
CASRSPGQGERYTF
TGTGCCAGCAGATCCCCGGGACAGGGGGAACGGTACACCTTC
>TRBD1|TRBV11-2|NA|TRBJ2-7
CASSVKGQGYEQYF
TGTGCCAGCAGCGTCAAAGGACAGGGCTACGAGCAGTACTTC
>TRBD2|TRBV6-6|NA|TRBJ2-3
CASSYVAGGPDTQYF
TGTGCCAGCAGTTACGTAGCGGGGGGGCCAGATACGCAGTATTTT
>TRBD2|TRBV7-6|NA|TRBJ2-5
CASSLAQGGGGFQETQYF
TGTGCCAGCAGCTTAGCGCAGGGAGGCGGGGGGTTCCAAGAGACCCAGTACTTC
>TRBD1|TRBV7-9|NA|TRBJ2-7
CASSLLDRGRAGSYEQYF
TGTGCCAGCAGCTTACTGGACAGGGGGCGCGCGGGCTCCTACGAGCAGTACTTC
>NA|TRBV27|NA|TRBJ1-5
CASSWSGSRLGQPQHF
TGTGCCAGCAGTTGGAGTGGCTCCCGACTGGGTCAGCCCCAGCATTTT
>TRBD1|TRBV19|NA|TRBJ1-4
CASRDRGRNNGEKLFF
TGTGCCAGCAGGGACAGGGGCCGTAATAATGGTGAAAAACTGTTTTTT
>TRBD1|TRBV19|few|TRBJ1-1
CASSIGQGATEAFF
TGTGCCAGTAGTATCGGACAGGGTGCCACTGAAGCTTTCTTT
>NA|TRBV18|once|TRBJ2-2
CASYSGNTGELFF
TGTGCCAGCTATAGCGGGAACACCGGGGAGCTGTTTTTT
>TRBD2|TRBV5-1|NA|TRBJ2-1
CASSLPAGRAGERNEQFF
TGCGCCAGCAGCTTGCCGGCCGGGCGAGCGGGGGAAAGGAATGAGCAGTTCTTC
>TRBD1|TRBV7-2|NA|TRBJ1-3
CASSADRGGGNTIYF
TGTGCCAGCAGCGCCGACAGGGGAGGAGGAAACACCATATATTTT
>TRBD1|TRBV9|NA|TRBJ2-7
CASSPTGEAVYEQYF
TGTGCCAGCAGCCCGACAGGGGAGGCCGTCTACGAGCAGTACTTC